The entry that follows covers one T cell receptor (beta chain) sequence. Original handling: For nucleated cells, counts were estimated from reference gene primer amplification. Sequencing was performed with immunoSEQ multiplex PCR; in TCRdb, only in-frame clones are kept and a portion is missing. That table supplies the V and J calls and clone size; D and trimming were determined from the DNA. The sample lists 100,000 or so clones; about 80% were seen once. This sample is part of a study of blood T cell repertoires in COVID-19. The junction had 3 bases not matched to a gene; V was cut back by 5 bases and J by 6 bases. The CDR3 is 13 residues long. CDR1 is SGHAT and CDR2 is FQNNGV in the germline V gene.

The rearrangement joins TRBV11-2 to TRBJ2-3; 9 bases agree with TRBD1. Material for sequencing was peripheral blood. The sequence derives from a man aged 65 to 85 with active or convalescent COVID-19. For the CDR3, the DNA is TGTGCCAGCAGCCCCGACAGGGGGGATACGCAGTATTTT. The encoded protein is CASSPDRGDTQYF.